Sequencing of this T cell receptor (beta chain) was carried out in a study of PD-1 blockade in classical Hodgkin lymphoma. The protocol was immunoSEQ multiplex PCR, while the TCRdb copy is restricted to in-frame clones and leaves out a portion. The sample has tens of thousands of clones, around 82% seen once; the top ten hold about 9.9%. As for this clone: As yet, its antigen is unknown.

Study-level results: Patients were excluded if nivolumab began under 1 year after ASCT (the autologous transplant).

Brentuximab vedotin exposure varied, and every patient relapsed after autologous stem cell transplantation. Complete response, partial response or progressive disease constituted the best response categories observed. Germline V gives CDR1 SQVTM, CDR2 ANQGSEA. Trimming cost V 6 bases and J 6 bases; bases outside gene matches: 2. CDR3 length: 11 residues. The sample was peripheral blood mononuclear cells (PBMCs), taken before the second cycle of nivolumab. This TCR was recovered from a human donor with classical Hodgkin lymphoma. V and J are TRBV29-1 and TRBJ2-7; 10 bases map to TRBD1. CDR3 DNA sequence: TGCAGCGTCGGGACAGGGGTCGAGCAGTACTTC. Encoded protein: CSVGTGVEQYF.